The 14 T cell receptor beta chains below come from one sample, sequenced in a study of T-cell reconstitution after alpha-beta-depleted transplantation in children. Unique molecular identifiers were used in preparing the TCRbeta library. TCRdb re-analysed the PCR reads in MiXCR, keeping a single row per CDR3 protein. The table has fewer than 750,000 distinct CDR3 sequences, 25% to 30% seen once. The sequenced sample was PBMCs, obtained before TCRalphabeta/CD19-depleted stem cell transplant. The receptors were gathered from a boy under two years old with Wiskott-Aldrich syndrome, due to receive a stem cell transplant.

The CDR3 region has the DNA TGTGCCAGCAACGAGGCGGGACTTTGGTTAGGAAACACCATATATTTT. Amino acid sequence: CASNEAGLWLGNTIYF. The V call is TRBV7-2, the J call TRBJ1-3, with D possibly TRBD1 on 5 matching bases. Germline assignment: CDR1 SGHTA and CDR2 FQGNSA. This CDR3 has 16 amino acids. Between the trimmed V and J ends, which lost 7 bases and 4 bases, there was a span of 20 bases.

This clonotype was counted a few times. The chain carries TRBV20-1 and TRBJ2-1; D gene unclear. V lost 6 bases, J lost 4 bases, and 13 bases lay in between. Germline assignment: CDR1 DFQATT and CDR2 SNEGSKA (reference sequence). This CDR3 has 13 amino acids. Here the CDR3 reads CSAVPDIYNEQFF. The CDR3 DNA follows: TGCAGTGCCGTACCCGACATTTACAATGAGCAGTTCTTC.

This chain joins TRBV12-5 and TRBJ2-7, with D tentatively TRBD2 (6 bases). The germline V gene has CDR1 LGHNT and CDR2 FRNRAP. Trimming shortened V by 6 bases and J by 3 bases, and 15 bases separated the two germline ends. The CDR3 consists of 14 residues. In DNA form, the CDR3 reads TGTGCTAGTGGAGGGGACGGACTACTCTACGAGCAGTACTTC. Its translation is CASGGDGLLYEQYF.

The V and J genes are TRBV20-1 and TRBJ1-1; D unresolved. The CDR3 has 13 residues. Germline loops: CDR1 DFQATT, CDR2 SNEGSKA (reference sequence). The V end was cut by 5 bases, the J end by 1 base, with 11 bases between. CDR3 protein: CSAPISENTEAFF. CDR3 sequence (DNA): TGCAGTGCTCCCATTTCCGAGAACACTGAAGCTTTCTTT.

This clonotype was counted a few times. The chain carries TRBV4-1 and TRBJ2-7; 9 positions agree with TRBD2. Germline V lookup: CDR1 MGHRA, CDR2 YSYEKL. This CDR3 contains 14 residues. V lost 4 bases, J lost 6 bases, and 7 bases stayed unmatched. For the CDR3, the DNA is TGCGCCAGCAGCCGAATAGCGGGAGAACTCGAGCAGTACTTC. Encoded protein: CASSRIAGELEQYF.

The chain carries TRBV3-1 and TRBJ2-7; 10 nucleotides line up with TRBD1. Germline loops: CDR1 LGHDT, CDR2 YNNKEL (reference sequence). The CDR3 length is 18 residues. The ends lost 11 bases at V and 4 bases at J; junction bases unmatched: 23. The CDR3 DNA is TGTGCCTGCTGTTTATGGTCCGGGGGGACAGGGGCATTTTACGAGCAGTACTTC. It encodes CACCLWSGGTGAFYEQYF.

V and J are TRBV27 and TRBJ2-1; tentative D call: TRBD1 (7 bases). This CDR3 has 17 residues. The V and J ends lost 5 bases and 4 bases respectively, with 21 bases between them. Germline CDR1 MNHEY, CDR2 SMNVEV (reference sequence). In DNA, the CDR3 is TGTGCCAGCAGTGCTACGGGGCGGGACAGCCTATACAATGAGCAGTTCTTC. The encoded protein is CASSATGRDSLYNEQFF.

The CDR3 sequence: CATSREAGTYNEQFF. The CDR3 nucleotides read TGTGCCACCAGCAGAGAAGCGGGAACCTACAATGAGCAGTTCTTC. The chain is built from TRBV15 and TRBJ2-1; TRBD2 agrees at 7 bases. Trimming cost V 0 bases and J 2 bases; bases outside gene matches: 1. This CDR3 comprises 15 residues. The V gene's germline CDR1 is LNHNV and CDR2 YYDKDF (reference sequence).

This clonotype appeared a single time. The chain combines TRBV6-8 with TRBJ2-7; 11 bases agree with TRBD2. Germline CDR1 and CDR2: MNHGY and SAAAGT. The V gene end was trimmed by 6 bases and the J gene end by 2 bases; junction bases not matched to a gene: 9. The CDR3 extends over 16 amino acids. The CDR3 loop reads CASRPVSGRAAYEQYF. DNA for the CDR3: TGTGCCAGCAGGCCAGTTAGCGGGAGGGCCGCCTACGAGCAGTACTTC.

This clonotype appeared a few times. V gene TRBV5-5 combines with J gene TRBJ1-2, with D possibly matching TRBD1 (6 bases). CDR1 is SGHKS and CDR2 is YYEKEE in the germline V gene (reference sequence). The V end lost 5 bases, the J end lost 5 bases, and 19 bases lay between the germline ends. This CDR3 is 15 amino acids long. CDR3 loop: CASSRSTGPSYGYTF. The CDR3 DNA reads as TGTGCCAGCAGTCGGTCGACAGGACCCTCATATGGCTACACCTTC.

V and J are TRBV30 and TRBJ2-4; TRBD1 matches at 9 bases. V shed 4 bases and J 8 bases; nucleotides not matched to a gene: 9. The CDR3 is 14 amino acids. Germline V lookup: CDR1 GTSNPN, CDR2 SVGIG (reference sequence). CDR3 bases: TGTGCCTGGACGGAACCGACAGGGGGGCACATTCAGTACTTC. Translating it yields CAWTEPTGGHIQYF.

This clonotype appeared a few times. V and J are TRBV25-1 and TRBJ1-1; possible D gene TRBD1, 6 bases. The CDR3 spans 15 residues. Germline assignment: CDR1 MGHDK and CDR2 SYGVNS. Between the trimmed V and J ends, which lost 6 bases and 2 bases, there was a span of 16 bases. Written as DNA, the CDR3 is TGTGCCAGCAGGGTTAGAACAGGGCTTAACACTGAAGCTTTCTTT. This codes for CASRVRTGLNTEAFF.

This rearrangement joins TRBV19 to TRBJ2-3; D is perhaps TRBD1 (6 bases). Germline V gene lookup returns CDR1 LNHDA and CDR2 SQIVND (reference sequence). V gave up 7 bases and J gave up 10 bases, with 18 bases separating them. This CDR3 comprises 13 residues. The CDR3 coding sequence is TGTGCCAGTACCACCGGGACACTCACGGCGCAGTATTTT. It codes for CASTTGTLTAQYF.

In nucleotides, the CDR3 is TGTGCCAGCACCGTAGGGGGGGGGAACACTGAAGCTTTCTTT. Its protein product is CASTVGGGNTEAFF. The chain carries TRBV7-2 and TRBJ1-1; D is perhaps TRBD1 (6 bases). CDR1 and CDR2 from the germline V gene are SGHTA and FQGNSA. The length of the CDR3 is 14 residues. Trimming shortened V by 7 bases and J by 1 base, and 13 bases separated the two germline ends.